This T cell receptor beta chain was retrieved from a study of control samples from healthy donors and cancer patients. This clone was counted between two and nine times. TCRdb keeps only in-frame clones here, not all; method: immunoSEQ multiplex PCR. Here the sample spans 110,000 or so clones, about 89% being singletons. The specimen sequenced was blood. This sequence was found in a man in his forties or fifties in good health.

CDR3 sequence (DNA): TGTGCCAGCAGTTACTCGAGAGGACACGGGCCAAATGAGCAGTTCTTC. Encoded protein: CASSYSRGHGPNEQFF. The rearrangement links TRBV6-5 to TRBJ2-1; D possibly corresponds to TRBD1 (5 bases). Trimming cost V 0 bases and J 7 bases, with 16 bases left between them. The length of the CDR3 is 16 residues. Germline V lookup: CDR1 MNHEY, CDR2 SVGAGI.